This T cell receptor (beta chain) came from a study of CD8+ T cells in alopecia areata. cDNA serving as the sequencing template came from extracted, reverse transcribed RNA. Generated by immunoSEQ multiplex PCR, the TCRdb table keeps only in-frame clones and is missing some. There are about 180,000 clones in the sample; around 58% occur only once, and 16% lies in the top ten. Treatment defined: oral pan-JAK inhibitor, 5-10 mg twice daily. PBMCs served as the source from which CD4+ and CD8+ T cells were sorted. The sample here was CD4+ T cells sorted from blood, taken at roughly week 55, from a patient treated with tofacitinib. The sequence was collected from a human donor with alopecia areata.

The chain's CDR3 is CASSLGQTDTQYF. The CDR3 DNA follows: TGTGCCAGCTCACTGGGACAGACAGATACGCAGTATTTT. V usage is TRBV18 and J usage is TRBJ2-3, with 7 bases matching TRBD1. The CDR3 is made up of 13 amino acids. The germline CDR1 and CDR2 sequences are KGHSH and LQKENI. The J segment lost 3 bases and the V segment lost 4 bases, leaving 1 base of the junction unmatched.